This T cell receptor beta chain came from a study of response to subunit inactivated influenza vaccine. The sample holds many counts of this clonotype. Its antigen is as yet unknown. Via MiXCR, TCRdb re-called the RT-PCR reads, giving one row per CDR3 protein. The sample lists 550,000 to 650,000 distinct CDR3 sequences; 10% to 15% were seen once. General study results and limits: The authors suggested that every seasonal influenza vaccination recruits few new T cells.

V dropped 1 base and J dropped 0; count of bases not matched to a gene: 1. This CDR3 has 15 residues. In germline, CDR1 is SGHTA, CDR2 FQGTGA. The chain carries TRBV7-3 and TRBJ2-3; 7 nucleotides align to TRBD2. The source of this sequence is a man aged 50 to 60 who received an inactivated influenza vaccine. The sequencing here drew on PBMCs from blood, taken on the day of vaccination. In DNA, the CDR3 is TGTGCCAGCAGCTTAATGGGACTAAGCACAGATACGCAGTATTTT. It specifies CASSLMGLSTDTQYF.